The 19 T cell receptor beta chains below were found in one sample sequenced in a study of T cells expressing NK-cell markers. With the 5' RACE reads reprocessed, TCRdb shows one record per CDR3 protein and no DNA. The ten top clones account for under 7.5%, within a sample of almost 450,000 distinct CDR3 sequences. The sequencing sample was made of blood T cells: a sorted CD56 or NKG2C T cell subset, CD4+ or CD8+ T cells, or bulk PBMC T cells (not recorded which). The receptor source for this set is a woman between 18 and 70 years old in good health.

V usage is TRBV7-3 and J usage is TRBJ2-1; without DNA, the TCRdb call of TRBD2 cannot be checked. The CDR3 is 18 residues long. Germline V gene data show CDR1 as SGHTA and CDR2 as FQGTGA. The CDR3 sequence is CASSLGLAGAFLYNEQFF.

The chain is built from TRBV5-1 and TRBJ1-1; the D call from TCRdb, TRBD1, cannot be confirmed without DNA. The CDR3 sequence is 15 residues long. Germline V CDR1 and CDR2: SGHRS, YFSETQ. CDR3 in amino acids: CASSFNPGTNTEAFF.

V gene TRBV3-1 combines with J gene TRBJ1-1. The CDR3 covers 17 residues. Germline V gene sequence: CDR1 LGHDT, CDR2 YNNKEL (reference sequence). Here the CDR3 reads CASSQDFGRDMNTEAFF.

This sequence joins TRBV20-1 and TRBJ2-2; TCRdb gives TRBD2 as the D gene, but with no DNA this cannot be confirmed. Germline V lookup: CDR1 DFQATT, CDR2 SNEGSKA (reference sequence). The CDR3 is made up of 15 amino acids. This CDR3 reads CSAPRTSGGPGELFF.

V usage is TRBV25-1 and J usage is TRBJ2-5; no DNA is available, so the TRBD1 call from TCRdb remains unchecked. CDR1 MGHDK and CDR2 SYGVNS come from the germline V gene. The CDR3 has 13 residues. CDR3 protein: CASSEPGSETQYF.

V is TRBV12-3 or TRBV12-4 and J is TRBJ1-5. This CDR3 is 13 amino acids long. The CDR3 loop is CASKSYSYQPQHF.

This chain uses TRBV5-1 with TRBJ2-7; checking the TCRdb D call of TRBD1 is not possible without DNA. CDR1 SGHRS and CDR2 YFSETQ come from the germline V gene. This CDR3 region has 14 residues. The chain's CDR3 is CATSLGPSSYEQYF.

The V and J genes are TRBV7-8 and TRBJ2-2. The germline V gene encodes CDR1 SGHVS and CDR2 FQNEAQ. This CDR3 spans 15 amino acids. The CDR3 region is CASSVVGHNTGELFF.

V usage is TRBV9 and J usage is TRBJ1-1; the TCRdb call, TRBD1, lacks DNA for checking. Germline V gene lookup returns CDR1 SGDLS and CDR2 YYNGEE. The CDR3 is made up of 16 amino acids. The CDR3 reads CASSVGDRAEQAEAFF.

The gene calls are TRBV12-3 or TRBV12-4 and TRBJ2-3; TCRdb returns TRBD1, unconfirmable since there is no DNA. This CDR3 is built from 14 residues. CDR3 loop: CASSLYRAEDTQYF.

The rearrangement links TRBV18 to TRBJ2-3; the TRBD2 assignment by TCRdb is unverifiable without DNA. The CDR3 covers 18 residues. Germline CDR1 reads KGHSH; CDR2 reads LQKENI. This chain's CDR3 is CASSPSALAGPVTDTQYF. Filled out from reference TRBV18 and TRBJ2-3, the complete variable domain reads NAGVMQNPRHLVRRRGQEARLRCSPMKGHSHVYWYRQLPEEGLKFMVYLQKENIIDESGMPKERFSAEFPKEGPSILRIQQVVRGDSAAYFCASSPSALAGPVTDTQYFGPGTRLTVL.

The chain joins TRBV5-6 to TRBJ1-5; no DNA is available, so the TRBD1 call from TCRdb remains unchecked. This CDR3 is built from 15 residues. Germline lookup yields CDR1 SGHDT and CDR2 YYEEEE. The CDR3 is CASSLAGQGNQPQHF.

The chain couples TRBV15 to TRBJ2-1; TCRdb designates TRBD2, a call that cannot be tested without DNA. The CDR3 length is 15 residues. In germline, CDR1 is LNHNV, CDR2 YYDKDF (reference sequence). CDR3 protein: CATSPEAGGSNEQFF.

This rearrangement joins TRBV20-1 to TRBJ2-7; with no DNA, the TCRdb D assignment of TRBD1 cannot be verified. CDR1 is DFQATT and CDR2 is SNEGSKA in the germline V gene (reference sequence). CDR3 length equals 13 residues. CDR3 loop: CSARSGHFYEQYF.

The chain's CDR3 is CATSRDLTGGWGTEAFF. The chain links TRBV15 to TRBJ1-1; TCRdb's D call of TRBD1 is untestable without DNA. Germline CDR1 and CDR2: LNHNV and YYDKDF (reference sequence). The CDR3 extends over 17 amino acids.

The chain couples TRBV6-2 or TRBV6-3 to TRBJ2-5; TCRdb gives TRBD2 as the D gene, but with no DNA this cannot be confirmed. CDR1 and CDR2 (germline): MNHEY, SVGEGT. This CDR3 has 17 amino acids. CDR3 residues: CASSFPVKRESQETQYF.

This chain links TRBV7-2 with TRBJ2-1; TCRdb's assignment of TRBD1 cannot be checked, as there is no DNA. The CDR3 has 15 residues. CDR1 and CDR2 from the germline V gene are SGHTA and FQGNSA. CDR3 protein: CASSLGGQGNNEQFF.

The chain links TRBV7-3 to TRBJ2-4. CDR3 length: 16 amino acids. CDR1 and CDR2 from the germline V gene are SGHTA and FQGTGA. The CDR3 here is CASSLSPGLAKNIQYF.

The rearrangement joins TRBV29-1 to TRBJ1-1; TCRdb returns TRBD1, unconfirmable since there is no DNA. This CDR3 region has 12 residues. Germline V gene lookup returns CDR1 SQVTM and CDR2 ANQGSEA. The chain's CDR3 is CSVGAANTEAFF.